What follows is one TCR beta chain and its context. The clone's antigen remains unknown. No qualities accompany the bases; no much larger clone lies one base away. The protocol used for the library was the immunoSEQ multiplex PCR assay. The multiplex PCR relied on a mix of 60 forward primers for TCR Vbeta segments and 13 reverse primers for TCR Jbeta segments. The CDR3 region of rearranged TCR beta genes was amplified from genomic DNA with a multiplex PCR assay. On the Illumina HiSeq System, the amplified TCR beta libraries were sequenced as 87-base-pair reads. On the study's bioinformatics: A later analysis counted approximately 76 million unique TCR beta chains across the 666 repertoires, and some 11 million of these chains were shared by at least two donors. A nearest-neighbor algorithm error-corrected the raw reads and collapsed the reads into unique sequences, merging closely related sequences to remove PCR and sequencing errors. CDR3 sequences were aligned to IMGT reference sequences to assign V, D and J gene segments. For a sequence to be retained, at least a six-nucleotide match to both a V gene segment and a J gene segment was required. A rearrangement was called productive if the CDR3 had no stop codons and remained in frame with V and J, and every other rearrangement was called non-productive. Following IMGT convention, CDR3 was defined as the stretch from the second conserved V-encoded cysteine to the conserved J-encoded phenylalanine. The earlier analysis of 500 to 750 of the donors excluded any sequence lacking an unambiguous match to a single V gene segment. An earlier analysis of a few hundred of the donors called V segments functional above 56.7% productive rearrangements and segregating when the between-donor standard deviation exceeded 5%. To diagnose cytomegalovirus status from the catalog of TCR beta chain sequences, a statistical classification framework was built. In a later analysis, V and J genes were assigned by comparing TCR nucleotide sequences against IMGT/GENE-DB human TR gene sequences. In a later analysis, CDR3 sequences and most-parsimonious VDJ recombination scenarios were assigned using the TCRdist pipeline. A later analysis defined each TCR beta chain by its CDR3 amino acid sequence plus V-gene family, and excluded reads lacking a unique V-gene family. To address suspected cross-contamination and a sequencing artifact, a later analysis removed under 600 highly shared, low-generation-probability nucleotide sequences. In a later analysis, a clonal expansion index was calculated for each public chain from normalized within-repertoire ranks of inferred template counts. In a later analysis, generation probabilities were computed with a VDJ recombination model fitted to out-of-frame rearrangements, and the resulting probabilities were checked against IGoR. In a later analysis, TCR-TCR, TCR-HLA and TCR-CMV co-occurrence was scored with hypergeometric tests, and a repertoire-size bias correction was applied to TCR pairs. A later analysis estimated false discovery rates by permuting HLA or CMV assignments 20 times. In a later analysis, co-occurring TCRs were grouped with DBSCAN, and TCRdist sequence similarity was added when clustering was performed within HLA-allele-positive subsets. Repertoires with fewer than 30,000 or more than 120,000 public chains were left out of co-occurrence clustering, as were about five repertoires with anomalous nucleotide sharing. Not all clones reach the TCRdb copy of this immuneACCESS table, which keeps in-frame sequences only. Checked studies attribute under half of the gap to unresolved V genes and leave the rest unexplained. The V and J calls and clone size were taken over from that table, and D and trimming were inferred from the DNA. The sample data list under 200,000 clones, and roughly 78% of these were observed just once. The ten biggest clones cover roughly 0.64% of the sample.

The record originates from a study of cytomegalovirus exposure and HLA in healthy donors (dated by TCRdb to about 2017). Study-wide context: An earlier analysis of roughly 570 of the donors reported around 280 Gb of sequence data and about 120 million unique TCR beta sequences obtained from about 179 million T cells. Roughly 300 gigabases of sequencing data and about 92 million unique TCR sequences made up an early release that covered approximately 700 HLA-typed donors. The genetic ancestry cluster associated with self-reported Caucasian donors included about 81% of the 300 to 400 genotyped donors. The study aimed to test whether cataloging public T cell receptors could reveal signatures of past pathogen exposure. The study profiled the T cell repertoires of 666 subjects by immunosequencing and related them to cytomegalovirus serostatus. In addition to the first cohort of 666 subjects, a separate validation cohort of approximately 120 different subjects was used. The study combined high-throughput TCR immunosequencing, statistical association of individual TCRs with disease status, and machine learning to predict cytomegalovirus infection status. In a later analysis, previously published TCR beta repertoires from about 640 donors were re-analyzed and high-resolution HLA genotyping was added so that TCR occurrence patterns could be studied. In the later analysis, no new phenotypic data were used to find candidate immune exposures; instead, reliance was placed on TCR beta sequences and their occurrence across donors. An earlier analysis of 587 of the donors applied high-throughput TCR beta sequencing to assess whether each TCR beta V gene segment acted as functional or pseudogenic. Donor age, sex, ethnicity and CMV serostatus were compiled alongside the repertoire data. A later genetic analysis took genome-wide SNP genotypes for about 55% of the 666 donors and used that subset as a discovery cohort. All discovery cohort repertoires had been generated using a single sequencing platform. Class I and class II HLA loci were covered by the typing at four-digit resolution. The number of typed donors differed by locus: roughly 629-640 for A, B, C, DRB1 and DQB1; 522 for DQA1; 606 for DPA1; and some 430 for DPB1. Roughly 5 DR-DQ haplotypes were handled as single units for association and clustering because linkage in the cohort was strong. Among around 400 genotyped donors of the cohort, an average of approximately 240,000 unique TCR beta nucleotide sequences was sequenced per donor, of which 15% to 20% were non-productive.

The cohort consisted of 666 healthy bone marrow donors. All cohort members were sampled while nominally healthy, although unrecorded immune exposures were likely present. The donor tested CMV seronegative, placing the donor among the roughly 350 seronegative members of the cohort. A peripheral blood sample was provided by each donor, and peripheral blood mononuclear cells were used for TCR beta sequencing. Genomic DNA extraction from the blood cell samples was performed with the Qiagen DNeasy Blood Extraction Kit. Unmatched junction bases come to 3, with V trimmed by 4 bases and J by 3 bases. Including cysteine and phenylalanine, the CDR3 has 13 amino acids. The DNA shown is the 39-base CDR3, in frame from base 1. The CDR1 and CDR2 encoded by the germline V gene (reference sequence) are MNHEY and SMNVEV. General findings and caveats noted by the study authors: An association between a missense DCLRE1C variant and V-gene and J-gene trimming of TCR beta chains was found in a later genetic analysis and replicated in an independent cohort. In a later genetic analysis, fewer N-insertions in productive TCRs were reported among donors in an Asian-associated ancestry cluster than the approximately 670-donor mean. In a later analysis, HLA-associated TCR beta chains showed more clonal expansion and lower generation probabilities than non-associated chains that were equally common. In an earlier analysis of some 550 of the donors, most TCR beta V segments were observed in productive rearrangements about 87% or about 30% of the time, broadly matching IMGT annotations. Most TCR sequences were observed very rarely across donors, whereas some public TCRs were present in many individuals. Most CMV-associated TCR beta chains appeared to be HLA-restricted in a later analysis, and the HLA associations seemed to be driven largely by CMV exposure. A few of the identified cytomegalovirus-associated TCR beta chains were confirmed in vitro to be specific for cytomegalovirus antigens. Presence/absence analyses assumed roughly uniform sequencing depth across donors, an assumption that may not hold. The authors suggested that the approach could potentially be extended to other disease states and immunological phenotypes. Because counts were too low, 15 to 20 rarely observed V segments, including chromosome 9 orphons, were excluded from the earlier analysis of roughly 580 of the donors. In a later analysis, the rate of TCR association differed among HLA loci, with DRB1 alleles having the most associated TCRs and HLA-C alleles having the fewest. A further reported finding was that TCR beta sequences accurately predicted the HLA-A and HLA-B alleles for most subjects in the first cohort. For the cohort, immune exposure information was limited to CMV serostatus. Linkage disequilibrium might explain the correlated functional status among segregating V segments, but an unknown experimental factor could not be ruled out. In a later analysis, several top co-occurrence clusters were reported to appear linked to parvovirus B19, influenza, CMV and Epstein-Barr virus. A later analysis associated 15,000 to 20,000 TCR beta sequences with specific HLA alleles at a false discovery rate of 0.05. The classifier was reported to diagnose cytomegalovirus status with high specificity and sensitivity in both the original and validation cohorts. Because HLA typing was unavailable for some donors at each locus, only the typed subset was used in association tests. Assigning TCR associations to individual alleles was difficult when HLA alleles, especially DR and DQ, strongly co-occurred. In the study, some 160 TCR beta chains were listed as associated with cytomegalovirus. This cohort had only TCR beta chains sequenced, and the lack of alpha or paired-chain data limited which features could be detected. Some IMGT-functional V segments, including TRBV6-2 and TRBV6-3, could not be told apart with the 87-base-pair reads, so those segments were excluded. A cluster of highly shared sequence variants was judged likely to be a technical artifact of the sequencing pipeline.

The sequence was obtained from a woman in her forties in good health and CMV-seronegative. What was sequenced was PBMCs. The chain links TRBV27 with TRBJ2-7, and TRBD1 aligns with 7 junction nucleotides. The CDR3 protein: CASSSRDSYEQYF. DNA sequence: TGTGCCAGCAGTTCCCGGGACAGCTACGAGCAGTACTTC.